These 21 T cell receptor beta chains share one sample of origin, sequenced in a study of neurological immune-mediated disorders. A single record per CDR3 protein comes from TCRdb applying MiXCR to the 5' RACE reads. The repertoire holds about 46,000 distinct CDR3 sequences, with just over 3% as singletons. The sequencing sample was made of PBMCs. Source of these receptors: a woman between 50 and 59 years old with multiple sclerosis.

At least ten counts were recorded for this clonotype. The V gene is TRBV7-2, the J gene TRBJ2-5, with a weak D call TRBD2 (7 bases). V was trimmed by 1 base and J by 4 bases, leaving 19 bases between them. Germline CDR1 is SGHTA and CDR2 is FQGNSA. The CDR3 spans 17 residues. Here the CDR3 DNA reads TGTGCCAGCAGCTTAGTGACTTACGGGGGAGGGGGAGAGACCCAGTACTTC. It yields the protein CASSLVTYGGGGETQYF.

This clonotype came up many times. The chain employs TRBV20-1 and TRBJ1-2, with D possibly being TRBD1 (5 bases). V dropped 5 bases and J dropped 0 bases, with 13 bases sitting between them. This CDR3 is built from 14 residues. Per germline, CDR1 DFQATT and CDR2 SNEGSKA (reference sequence). The chain's CDR3 is CSALNGGANYGYTF. In DNA form, the CDR3 reads TGCAGTGCTCTGAATGGAGGGGCTAACTATGGCTACACCTTC.

This clonotype was observed at least ten times. This rearrangement joins TRBV7-9 to TRBJ1-5, with D maybe TRBD1 (5 bases). The V gene lost 4 bases and the J gene lost 1 base, with 8 bases spanning the gap. This CDR3 is 14 amino acids long. The germline V gene encodes CDR1 SEHNR and CDR2 FQNEAQ (reference sequence). CDR3 amino acids: CASSYRDSNQPQHF. The CDR3 bases are TGTGCCAGCAGCTACCGGGACAGCAATCAGCCCCAGCATTTT.

Ten or more counts support this clonotype. The rearrangement uses TRBV20-1 and TRBJ2-7; maybe TRBD1 (6 bases). The CDR3 sequence is 15 residues long. The V gene's germline CDR1 is DFQATT and CDR2 SNEGSKA (reference sequence). V was clipped by 5 bases and J by 0 bases, with 17 bases between them. In nucleotides, the CDR3 is TGCAGTGCTGGTACGGTGAACAGGGTCTCCTACGAGCAGTACTTC. Encoded protein: CSAGTVNRVSYEQYF.

This clonotype was seen many times. The gene calls are TRBV7-2 and TRBJ1-1; perhaps TRBD1 as D (6 bases). Trimming took off 4 bases at V and 2 bases at J, with 8 bases between the two ends. This CDR3 region has 13 residues. The germline V gene has CDR1 SGHTA and CDR2 FQGNSA. The CDR3 nucleotides read TGTGCCAGCAGCTCGGGACATAACACTGAAGCTTTCTTT. It encodes CASSSGHNTEAFF.

The chain recombines TRBV5-1 with TRBJ2-7; D possibly corresponds to TRBD2 (5 bases). The CDR3 loop spans 16 amino acids. CDR1 and CDR2 from the germline V gene are SGHRS and YFSETQ. V dropped 1 base and J dropped 0 bases, with 14 bases sitting between them. In DNA, the CDR3 is TGCGCCAGCAGCTTGACCCCCCCGGGAAGCTCCTACGAGCAGTACTTC. Translating gives CASSLTPPGSSYEQYF. The complete variable domain, with remaining parts taken from reference TRBV5-1 and TRBJ2-7, reads KAGVTQTPRYLIKTRGQQVTLSCSPISGHRSVSWYQQTPGQGLQFLFEYFSETQRNKGNFPGRFSGRQFSNSRSEMNVSTLELGDSALYLCASSLTPPGSSYEQYFGPGTRLTVT.

The sample holds many counts of this clonotype. The chain carries TRBV3-1 and TRBJ2-1; D unresolved. The CDR3 loop spans 14 amino acids. Trimming shortened V by 2 bases and J by 9 bases, and 14 bases separated the two germline ends. The germline V gene has CDR1 LGHDT and CDR2 YNNKEL (reference sequence). The CDR3, as DNA: TGTGCCAGCAGCCAATTCTTAACGTCCGGTGAGCAGTTCTTC. The encoded protein is CASSQFLTSGEQFF.

This clonotype was recorded many times. The chain joins TRBV5-1 to TRBJ1-1; D may be TRBD1 (5 bases). Germline V gene lookup returns CDR1 SGHRS and CDR2 YFSETQ. Trimming removed 0 bases at V and 6 bases at J, with 12 bases between. CDR3 size: 14 residues. The CDR3 DNA is TGCGCCAGCAGCTTGGATACAGGCGGGGCTGAAGCTTTCTTT. Translating gives CASSLDTGGAEAFF.

This clonotype was picked up many times. The chain employs TRBV3-1 and TRBJ2-1; no reliable D call. The CDR3 covers 11 residues. Looked up from germline, CDR1 is LGHDT and CDR2 is YNNKEL (reference sequence). V shed 4 bases and J shed 10 bases, with 8 bases lying between them. CDR3 sequence reads: CASSRVGEQFF. CDR3 nucleotides: TGTGCCAGCAGCCGGGTAGGAGAGCAGTTCTTC.

At least ten counts were recorded for this clonotype. V usage is TRBV5-1 and J usage is TRBJ2-2, with TRBD1 identical over 9 bases. Unmatched junction bases numbered 10, after V lost 4 bases and J lost 6 bases. The CDR3 extends over 16 amino acids. Germline assignment: CDR1 SGHRS and CDR2 YFSETQ. The CDR3, as DNA: TGCGCCAGCAGCCCCAAGCGGGACAGGGAATCCGGGGAGCTGTTTTTT. It encodes CASSPKRDRESGELFF.

This clonotype was seen a handful of times. A much larger clone is a single base away; this may be a read error. The chain has TRBV28 and TRBJ2-7; 7 nucleotides line up with TRBD1. The V gene end was trimmed by 7 bases and the J gene end by 4 bases; junction bases not matched to a gene: 10. This CDR3 contains 14 residues. From germline, CDR1 is MDHEN and CDR2 SYDVKM. CDR3 region: CASTQRGLVYEQYF. The CDR3 DNA sequence: TGTGCCAGCACCCAAAGGGGGCTTGTATACGAGCAGTACTTC.

This clonotype was observed at least ten times. The chain joins TRBV20-1 to TRBJ2-4; 7 bases align to TRBD1. The CDR3 has 14 residues. The trim removed 2 bases at V and 5 bases at J, leaving 6 bases unmatched. Germline CDR1 DFQATT, CDR2 SNEGSKA (reference sequence). The chain's CDR3 is CSARLSGTENIQYF. For the CDR3, the DNA is TGCAGTGCTAGATTATCCGGGACAGAAAACATTCAGTACTTC.

This clonotype was detected ten times or more. The chain uses TRBV12-3 or TRBV12-4 and TRBJ1-4; D is possibly TRBD1 (5 bases). V lost 4 bases and J 7 bases, leaving 10 bases between the germline ends. The CDR3 is 13 amino acids. The CDR3 DNA reads as TGTGCCAGCAGTTGGGACCAGATTGAAAAACTGTTTTTT. It codes for CASSWDQIEKLFF.

This clonotype was detected ten times or more. The chain links TRBV10-1 to TRBJ2-3; D is unresolved. Germline V gives CDR1 WNHNN, CDR2 SYGVQD (reference sequence). This CDR3 region has 15 residues. V was pared by 0 bases and J by 2 bases, with 9 bases between. This CDR3 reads CASSESIWDTDTQYF. The CDR3 DNA reads TGCGCCAGCAGTGAGTCGATTTGGGACACAGATACGCAGTATTTT.

This clonotype was observed a handful of times. The chain has TRBV7-9 and TRBJ2-4, with 9 bases fitting TRBD1. Germline trimming cut 1 base from V and 5 bases from J; bases unmatched to any gene: 6. There are 16 residues in the CDR3. The germline V gene has CDR1 SEHNR and CDR2 FQNEAQ (reference sequence). The CDR3, as DNA: TGTGCCAGCAGCTTAGGACAGGGGGGGTCCCAAAACATTCAGTACTTC. It translates to CASSLGQGGSQNIQYF.

This clonotype appeared many times. The chain links TRBV12-3 or TRBV12-4 to TRBJ1-5; 7 bases are a match to TRBD1. With 6 bases clipped from V and 3 bases from J, the junction kept 5 bases outside the gene matches. The CDR3 contains 14 residues. The DNA of the CDR3 is TGTGCCAGCAGCCATGACAGGGACAATCAGCCCCAGCATTTT. This sequence encodes CASSHDRDNQPQHF.

This clonotype was seen ten or more times. In DNA form, the CDR3 reads TGCGCCAGCAGCCTTACAGGGGGCCAAGAGACCCAGTACTTC. Translation: CASSLTGGQETQYF. The rearrangement joins TRBV5-1 to TRBJ2-5, with 8 bases lining up with TRBD1. J was trimmed by 1 base and V by 4 bases; bases with no gene match: 3. Per germline, CDR1 SGHRS and CDR2 YFSETQ. This CDR3 region has 14 residues.

This clonotype came up many times. The chain is built from TRBV12-3 or TRBV12-4 and TRBJ1-3; D gene ambiguous. The ends were cut back, 6 bases at V and 14 bases at J, with 17 bases in the middle. CDR3 length: 12 amino acids. The CDR3 region is CASSPDPEDVYF. For the CDR3, the DNA is TGTGCCAGCAGCCCGGACCCCGAGGACGTATATTTT.

This clonotype was found many times. The chain is built from TRBV7-2 and TRBJ2-1; weak D call: TRBD2 (6 bases). The germline gives CDR1 SGHTA, CDR2 FQGNSA. This CDR3 has 14 residues. V gave up 5 bases and J gave up 6 bases, with 14 bases separating them. CDR3 sequence: CASSTRWGVNEQFF. Written as DNA, the CDR3 is TGTGCCAGCAGCACCCGGTGGGGGGTCAATGAGCAGTTCTTC. Variable domain in full (rest from reference TRBV7-2 and TRBJ2-1): GAGVSQSPSNKVTEKGKDVELRCDPISGHTALYWYRQSLGQGLEFLIYFQGNSAPDKSGLPSDRFSAERTGGSVSTLTIQRTQQEDSAVYLCASSTRWGVNEQFFGPGTRLTVL.

The table lists this clonotype with a few counts. Possible read error: a much larger clone is one base away. The chain couples TRBV27 to TRBJ1-6; D uncertain. Germline CDR1 reads MNHEY; CDR2 reads SMNVEV (reference sequence). The CDR3 is 14 amino acids. CDR3 in DNA: TGTGCCAGCAGTTTAGGGATTTCTAATTCACACCTCCACTTT. It encodes CASSLGISNSHLHF.

Worth noting for this clonotype: One end of the junction varies from germline; a read error may be responsible. The V call is TRBV5-6, the J call TRBJ1-6; a weak D match, TRBD1 (6 bases). Germline CDR1 reads SGHDT; CDR2 reads YYEEEE. The CDR3 has 15 residues. Here the CDR3 reads CASSKITGRNSTLNF. CDR3 sequence (DNA): TGTGCCAGCAGCAAGATTACAGGGAGGAATTCAACCCTCAACTTT.